The rows below give T cell receptor beta chains drawn from one sample of a study of long-term antiretroviral therapy in people with HIV. TCRdb keeps only in-frame clones here, not all; method: immunoSEQ multiplex PCR. The repertoire holds 40,000 or so clones, with about four fifths as singletons. The starting material was unsorted PBMCs, obtained 1 year after starting antiretroviral therapy. The source of these receptors is a man aged 18 to 35 with HIV. The CDR3 runs from the conserved cysteine through the conserved F or W. Each record gives: CDR3 length, J gene, D gene, clone size, V gene, CDR3 DNA, CDR3 protein. The D gene is left open where the match is weak. Size is omitted from some rows. Given values are once, few, many or a class for expanded clones.

cdr3_length: 14; j_call: TRBJ2-7; d_call: TRBD1; clone_size: -; v_call: TRBV7-9; cdr3_nt: TGTGCCAGCAGCTCTGATGGGACAGTCTACGAGCAGTACTTC; cdr3_aa: CASSSDGTVYEQYF
cdr3_length: 16; j_call: TRBJ2-5; d_call: -; clone_size: once; v_call: TRBV19; cdr3_nt: TGTGCCAGTAGTATCGGGGCAGGCTCGCCCCAAGAGACCCAGTACTTC; cdr3_aa: CASSIGAGSPQETQYF
cdr3_length: 16; j_call: TRBJ2-7; d_call: TRBD1; clone_size: -; v_call: TRBV4-1; cdr3_nt: TGCGCCAGCAGCCAAGATACACGGGACAGGGGGCCCGAGCAGTACTTC; cdr3_aa: CASSQDTRDRGPEQYF
cdr3_length: 14; j_call: TRBJ1-2; d_call: -; clone_size: -; v_call: TRBV19; cdr3_nt: TGTGCCAGTAGTATTGGGGCCAGGGACTATGGCTACACCTTC; cdr3_aa: CASSIGARDYGYTF
cdr3_length: 14; j_call: TRBJ1-1; d_call: -; clone_size: -; v_call: TRBV29-1; cdr3_nt: TGCAGCGCTGGTTCTCGGGCGGCAGGGCCTGAAGCTTTCTTT; cdr3_aa: CSAGSRAAGPEAFF
cdr3_length: 13; j_call: TRBJ2-1; d_call: TRBD1; clone_size: -; v_call: TRBV5-4; cdr3_nt: TGTGCCAGCAGTCCGGGACAGGGGAATGAGCAGTTCTTC; cdr3_aa: CASSPGQGNEQFF
cdr3_length: 13; j_call: TRBJ2-1; d_call: -; clone_size: -; v_call: TRBV11-3; cdr3_nt: TGTGCCAGCAGCTTAGCCCCCAGCGTTGAGCAGTTCTTC; cdr3_aa: CASSLAPSVEQFF
cdr3_length: 16; j_call: TRBJ1-1; d_call: TRBD1; clone_size: -; v_call: TRBV6-1; cdr3_nt: TGTGCCAGCAGTGAAGCCCGTGGACAGGGCGGGACTGAAGCTTTCTTT; cdr3_aa: CASSEARGQGGTEAFF
cdr3_length: 16; j_call: TRBJ1-5; d_call: -; clone_size: -; v_call: TRBV21-1; cdr3_nt: TGTGCCAGCAGCACCCCCCGAAAGGGGGATCATCAGCCCCAGCATTTT; cdr3_aa: CASSTPRKGDHQPQHF
cdr3_length: 13; j_call: TRBJ2-7; d_call: -; clone_size: -; v_call: TRBV2; cdr3_nt: TGTGCCAGCAGGGGGACGGCCCTCAGGGAGCAGTACTTC; cdr3_aa: CASRGTALREQYF
cdr3_length: 14; j_call: TRBJ1-4; d_call: TRBD1; clone_size: -; v_call: TRBV5-4; cdr3_nt: TGTGCCAGCAGCCGAGGGGGCGCGGAAGAAAAACTGTTTTTT; cdr3_aa: CASSRGGAEEKLFF
cdr3_length: 16; j_call: TRBJ2-1; d_call: TRBD2; clone_size: -; v_call: TRBV7-9; cdr3_nt: TGTGCCAGCAGGGGAGGGACTAGGGGGTCCTTTAATGAGCAGTTCTTC; cdr3_aa: CASRGGTRGSFNEQFF
cdr3_length: 13; j_call: TRBJ1-1; d_call: -; clone_size: once; v_call: TRBV10-2; cdr3_nt: TGCGCCAGCCGCATGAATACGAACACTGAAGCTTTCTTT; cdr3_aa: CASRMNTNTEAFF
cdr3_length: 14; j_call: TRBJ1-3; d_call: TRBD1; clone_size: -; v_call: TRBV6-5; cdr3_nt: TGTGCCAGCAGTCGACAGGGGGCTGGAAACACCATATATTTT; cdr3_aa: CASSRQGAGNTIYF
cdr3_length: 14; j_call: TRBJ1-6; d_call: TRBD1; clone_size: -; v_call: TRBV19; cdr3_nt: TGTGCCAGTAGTATACCGGGACAGTCCTCACCCCTCCACTTT; cdr3_aa: CASSIPGQSSPLHF
cdr3_length: 14; j_call: TRBJ1-3; d_call: -; clone_size: -; v_call: TRBV19; cdr3_nt: TGTGCCAGTAGTATGTCCAACTCTGGAAACACCATATATTTT; cdr3_aa: CASSMSNSGNTIYF
cdr3_length: 14; j_call: TRBJ1-2; d_call: -; clone_size: -; v_call: TRBV4-3; cdr3_nt: TGCGCCAGCAGCCACGAAACAGGGTCGGGCGGCTACACCTTC; cdr3_aa: CASSHETGSGGYTF
cdr3_length: 16; j_call: TRBJ1-1; d_call: -; clone_size: -; v_call: TRBV10-2; cdr3_nt: TGCGCCAGCAGTGACAGGGACCGAGGAGGTAACACTGAAGCTTTCTTT; cdr3_aa: CASSDRDRGGNTEAFF
cdr3_length: 13; j_call: TRBJ1-1; d_call: -; clone_size: -; v_call: TRBV10-3; cdr3_nt: TGTGCCTCCCGGAGGGTCAGGGACACTGAAGCTTTCTTT; cdr3_aa: CASRRVRDTEAFF
cdr3_length: 16; j_call: TRBJ2-7; d_call: -; clone_size: -; v_call: TRBV29-1; cdr3_nt: TGCAGCGTTGTACCCTTCCCCTTCGGGAGCTCCTACGAGCAGTACTTC; cdr3_aa: CSVVPFPFGSSYEQYF
cdr3_length: 16; j_call: TRBJ2-2; d_call: TRBD1; clone_size: -; v_call: TRBV29-1; cdr3_nt: TGCAGCGTTGAAGATCATGGGACAGCGAACACCGGGGAGCTGTTTTTT; cdr3_aa: CSVEDHGTANTGELFF
cdr3_length: 16; j_call: TRBJ2-4; d_call: TRBD1; clone_size: -; v_call: TRBV19; cdr3_nt: TGTGCCAGTAGTACTCTCCGGACAGGGGGATCGGACATTCAGTACTTC; cdr3_aa: CASSTLRTGGSDIQYF
cdr3_length: 14; j_call: TRBJ2-1; d_call: TRBD1; clone_size: once; v_call: TRBV18; cdr3_nt: TGTGCCAGCTCACCGGGACAGGTGAACAATGAGCAGTTCTTC; cdr3_aa: CASSPGQVNNEQFF
cdr3_length: 15; j_call: TRBJ2-1; d_call: TRBD1; clone_size: -; v_call: TRBV18; cdr3_nt: TGTGCCAGCTCACGACAGGGCCGTCCCCTCAATGAGCAGTTCTTC; cdr3_aa: CASSRQGRPLNEQFF
cdr3_length: 15; j_call: TRBJ2-1; d_call: TRBD2; clone_size: -; v_call: TRBV7-9; cdr3_nt: TGTGCCAGCAGCTTAGGAGGACTAGCGGGTAATGAGCAGTTCTTC; cdr3_aa: CASSLGGLAGNEQFF
cdr3_length: 12; j_call: TRBJ1-1; d_call: -; clone_size: few; v_call: TRBV5-8; cdr3_nt: TGTGCCAGCAGCTTCGGAGGCACTGAAGCTTTCTTT; cdr3_aa: CASSFGGTEAFF
cdr3_length: 14; j_call: TRBJ1-1; d_call: -; clone_size: -; v_call: TRBV7-9; cdr3_nt: TGTGCCAGCAGCTCGACGATGGAGTACACTGAAGCTTTCTTT; cdr3_aa: CASSSTMEYTEAFF
cdr3_length: 12; j_call: TRBJ1-1; d_call: TRBD1; clone_size: -; v_call: TRBV9; cdr3_nt: TGTGCCAGCAGCACAGGGGGCACTGAAGCTTTCTTT; cdr3_aa: CASSTGGTEAFF
cdr3_length: 13; j_call: TRBJ1-2; d_call: -; clone_size: -; v_call: TRBV28; cdr3_nt: TGTGCCAGCAGTTTATCCCCGATCTATGGCTACACCTTC; cdr3_aa: CASSLSPIYGYTF
cdr3_length: 11; j_call: TRBJ2-7; d_call: -; clone_size: -; v_call: TRBV2; cdr3_nt: TGTGCCAGCTCTTGGGGCTACGAGCAGTACTTC; cdr3_aa: CASSWGYEQYF
cdr3_length: 15; j_call: TRBJ1-4; d_call: -; clone_size: -; v_call: TRBV7-6; cdr3_nt: TGTGCCAGCAGTCCAGAGCCCGGGCTAGGAGAAAAACTGTTTTTT; cdr3_aa: CASSPEPGLGEKLFF
cdr3_length: 16; j_call: TRBJ2-1; d_call: -; clone_size: once; v_call: TRBV11-1; cdr3_nt: TGTGCCAGCAGCCTGAGGGATCTAGATATCAACAATGAGCAGTTCTTC; cdr3_aa: CASSLRDLDINNEQFF
cdr3_length: 15; j_call: TRBJ2-1; d_call: -; clone_size: -; v_call: TRBV5-8; cdr3_nt: TGTGCCAGCAGCAATGGTATCTCGGGGTACAATGAGCAGTTCTTC; cdr3_aa: CASSNGISGYNEQFF
cdr3_length: 15; j_call: TRBJ2-1; d_call: TRBD2; clone_size: once; v_call: TRBV5-6; cdr3_nt: TGTGCCAGCAGCTTTGAGGCCGGGACTAAAGTGCCGGGGTTCTTC; cdr3_aa: CASSFEAGTKVPGFF
cdr3_length: 14; j_call: TRBJ2-1; d_call: -; clone_size: -; v_call: TRBV18; cdr3_nt: TGTGCCAGCTCACCAGTAAGCTCCTACAATGAGCAGTTCTTC; cdr3_aa: CASSPVSSYNEQFF
cdr3_length: 11; j_call: TRBJ2-2; d_call: -; clone_size: few; v_call: TRBV5-1; cdr3_nt: TGCGCCAGCACCGACACCGGGGAGCTGTTTTTT; cdr3_aa: CASTDTGELFF
cdr3_length: 14; j_call: TRBJ1-1; d_call: TRBD1; clone_size: once; v_call: TRBV18; cdr3_nt: TGTGCCAGCTCACCGCGGGACAGGGACACTGAAGCTTTCTTT; cdr3_aa: CASSPRDRDTEAFF
cdr3_length: 16; j_call: TRBJ2-3; d_call: -; clone_size: -; v_call: TRBV18; cdr3_nt: TGTGCCAGCTCACCTGGGACGCCCGGTCTAACAGATACGCAGTATTTT; cdr3_aa: CASSPGTPGLTDTQYF
cdr3_length: 16; j_call: TRBJ2-2; d_call: TRBD2; clone_size: -; v_call: TRBV5-1; cdr3_nt: TGCGCCAGCAGCGGGGGACTAGCGGGGGACTTCGGGGAGCTGTTTTTT; cdr3_aa: CASSGGLAGDFGELFF
cdr3_length: 15; j_call: TRBJ2-3; d_call: -; clone_size: -; v_call: TRBV7-7; cdr3_nt: TGTGCTAGCAGCTTAGGGATGGGAGCCGCAGATACGCAGTATTTT; cdr3_aa: CASSLGMGAADTQYF